This T cell receptor (beta chain) was found in a study of cytomegalovirus exposure and HLA in healthy donors. Study-level results: In a later analysis, at a false discovery rate of 0.05, approximately 18,000 TCR beta sequences were associated with HLA alleles. It was reported that the classifier diagnosed cytomegalovirus status with high specificity and sensitivity in both the original and validation cohorts.

CDR3 size: 15 residues. V lost 2 bases, J lost 1 base, and 7 bases lay in between. CDR1 SGHDT and CDR2 YYEEEE come from the germline V gene. As for this clone: What it binds is unknown.

The PCR ran on 60 Vbeta and 13 Jbeta primers. Sequenced by immunoSEQ multiplex PCR; TCRdb stores in-frame clones only, minus some. Found here are some 200,000 clones, roughly 80% of them singletons; the top ten hold more than 6%. The chain joins TRBV5-6 to TRBJ2-6, with D possibly matching TRBD1 (6 bases). This sequence originates from a man aged 35 to 55 in good health and CMV-seropositive. Sequencing was performed on PBMCs. In DNA, the CDR3 is TGTGCCAGCAGCTTCAGGGGATCTGGGGCCAACGTCCTGACTTTC. Encoded protein: CASSFRGSGANVLTF. Based on the CDR3 plus reference TRBV5-6 and TRBJ2-6, the full variable domain is DAGVTQSPTHLIKTRGQQVTLRCSPKSGHDTVSWYQQALGQGPQFIFQYYEEEERQRGNFPDRFSGHQFPNYSSELNVNALLLGDSALYLCASSFRGSGANVLTFGAGSRLTVL.